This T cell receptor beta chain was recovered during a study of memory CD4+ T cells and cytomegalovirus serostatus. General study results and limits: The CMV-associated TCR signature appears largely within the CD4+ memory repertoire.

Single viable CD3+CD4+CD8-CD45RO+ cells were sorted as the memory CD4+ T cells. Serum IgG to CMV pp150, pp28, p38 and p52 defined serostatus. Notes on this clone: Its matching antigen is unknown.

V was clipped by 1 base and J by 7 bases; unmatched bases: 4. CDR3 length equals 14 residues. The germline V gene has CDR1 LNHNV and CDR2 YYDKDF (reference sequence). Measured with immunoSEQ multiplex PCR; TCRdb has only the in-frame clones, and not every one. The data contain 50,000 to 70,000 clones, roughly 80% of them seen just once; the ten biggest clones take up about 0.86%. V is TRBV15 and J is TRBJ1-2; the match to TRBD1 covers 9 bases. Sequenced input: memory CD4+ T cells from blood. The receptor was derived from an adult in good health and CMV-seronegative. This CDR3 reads CATSRGTGVSGYTF. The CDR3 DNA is TGTGCCACCAGCAGAGGGACAGGGGTATCTGGCTACACCTTC.